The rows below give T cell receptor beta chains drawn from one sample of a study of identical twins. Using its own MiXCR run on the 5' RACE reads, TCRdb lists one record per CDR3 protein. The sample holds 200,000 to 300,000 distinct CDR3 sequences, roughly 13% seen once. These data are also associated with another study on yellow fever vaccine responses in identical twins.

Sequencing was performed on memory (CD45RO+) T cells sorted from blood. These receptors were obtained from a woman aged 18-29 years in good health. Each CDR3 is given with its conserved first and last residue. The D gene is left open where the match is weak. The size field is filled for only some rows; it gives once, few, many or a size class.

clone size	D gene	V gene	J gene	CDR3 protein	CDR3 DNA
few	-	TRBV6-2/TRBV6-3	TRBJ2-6	CASSVVVKTGANVLTF	TGTGCCAGCAGTGTGGTCGTTAAGACTGGGGCCAACGTCCTGACTTTC
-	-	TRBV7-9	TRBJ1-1	CASSLMAGMNTEAFF	TGTGCCAGCAGCTTAATGGCAGGCATGAACACTGAAGCTTTCTTT
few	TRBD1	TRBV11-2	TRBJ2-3	CASSRAKGARGGNTQYF	TGTGCCAGCAGCCGGGCGAAGGGGGCAAGAGGAGGAAATACGCAGTATTTT
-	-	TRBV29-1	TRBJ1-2	CSVLLQGMDGYTF	TGCAGCGTCCTCTTACAGGGTATGGATGGCTACACCTTC
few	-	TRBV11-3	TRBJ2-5	CASSPEGREETQYF	TGTGCCAGCAGCCCAGAGGGACGAGAAGAGACCCAGTACTTC
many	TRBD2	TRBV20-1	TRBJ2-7	CSARDLLALSYEQYF	TGCAGTGCTAGAGACCTACTAGCGCTCTCCTACGAGCAGTACTTC
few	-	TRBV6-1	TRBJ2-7	CASRPSQDYHEQYF	TGTGCCAGCAGGCCATCACAGGATTACCACGAGCAGTACTTC
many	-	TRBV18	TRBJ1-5	CASSPGGNQPQHF	TGTGCCAGCAGCCCAGGGGGCAATCAGCCCCAGCATTTT
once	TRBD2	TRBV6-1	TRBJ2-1	CASSDGRTSGAYNEQFF	TGTGCCAGCAGTGATGGTAGGACTAGCGGGGCCTACAATGAGCAGTTCTTC
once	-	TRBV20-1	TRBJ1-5	CSAPRRGDSNQPQHF	TGCAGTGCCCCGAGACGGGGAGATAGCAATCAGCCCCAGCATTTT
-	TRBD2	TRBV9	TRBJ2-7	CASSGGLAGVSEQYF	TGTGCCAGCAGCGGCGGACTAGCGGGAGTCTCCGAGCAGTACTTC
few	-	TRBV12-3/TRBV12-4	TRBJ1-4	CASSLALGPTNEKLFF	TGTGCCAGCAGTTTAGCGCTTGGGCCAACTAATGAAAAACTGTTTTTT
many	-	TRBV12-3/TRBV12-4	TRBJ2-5	CASLGNNEETQYF	TGTGCCAGCTTGGGTAACAACGAAGAGACCCAGTACTTC
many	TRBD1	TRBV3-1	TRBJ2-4	CASSQGLQGEKNIQYF	TGTGCCAGCAGCCAAGGACTACAGGGGGAGAAAAACATTCAGTACTTC
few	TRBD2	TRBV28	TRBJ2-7	CASSLLLGDEGDSGRYHLYEQYF	TGTGCCAGCAGTTTATTGCTGGGGGATGAGGGTGATAGCGGGAGATATCACCTTTACGAGCAGTACTTC
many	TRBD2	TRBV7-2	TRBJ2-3	CASSFISGGLTDTQYF	TGTGCCAGCAGCTTCATTAGCGGGGGGCTCACAGATACGCAGTATTTT
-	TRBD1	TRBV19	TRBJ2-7	CASSRDRAPYEQYF	TGTGCCAGTTCCCGGGACAGGGCCCCCTACGAGCAGTACTTC
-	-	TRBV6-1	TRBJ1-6	CASSRSTVGTDNSPLHF	TGTGCCAGCAGCCGATCTACGGTCGGAACTGATAATTCACCCCTCCACTTT
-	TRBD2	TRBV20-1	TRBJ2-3	CSVGRVAGLVDTQYF	TGCAGCGTGGGCCGAGTAGCGGGCTTGGTAGATACGCAGTATTTT
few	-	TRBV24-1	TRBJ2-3	CATSDPRQAPSTDTQYF	TGTGCCACCAGTGACCCCAGGCAGGCTCCTAGCACAGATACGCAGTATTTT
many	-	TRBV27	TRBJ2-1	CASSVYNEQFF	TGTGCCAGCAGCGTCTACAATGAGCAGTTCTTC
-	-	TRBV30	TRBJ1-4	CAWTASSRAEKLFF	TGTGCCTGGACTGCATCCTCACGGGCTGAAAAACTGTTTTTT
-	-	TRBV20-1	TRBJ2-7	CSALEPKSSYEQYF	TGCAGTGCTTTGGAACCAAAGAGCTCCTACGAGCAGTACTTC
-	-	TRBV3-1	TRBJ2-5	CASSLQRTVQETQYF	TGTGCCAGCAGCCTACAAAGGACGGTTCAAGAGACCCAGTACTTC
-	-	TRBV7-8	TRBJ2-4	CASSPTRTTAKNIQYF	TGTGCCAGCAGCCCAACACGGACGACAGCCAAAAACATTCAGTACTTC
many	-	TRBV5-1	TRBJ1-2	CASSLEQGSDGYTF	TGCGCCAGCAGCTTGGAACAGGGATCGGATGGCTACACCTTC
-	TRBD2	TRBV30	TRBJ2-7	CAWSVSGGSYEQYF	TGTGCCTGGAGTGTATCCGGGGGGTCCTACGAGCAGTACTTC
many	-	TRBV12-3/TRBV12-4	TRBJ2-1	CASRGSNEQFF	TGTGCCAGCAGGGGAAGCAATGAGCAGTTCTTC
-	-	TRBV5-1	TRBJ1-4	CASSFRGLGEKLFF	TGCGCCAGCAGCTTCAGGGGTCTGGGTGAAAAACTGTTTTTT
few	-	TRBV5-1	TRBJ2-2	CASSSTQTGPSELFF	TGCGCCAGCAGCTCGACCCAGACAGGTCCGTCGGAGCTGTTTTTT
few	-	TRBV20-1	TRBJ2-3	CSARVPGASADTQYF	TGCAGTGCTAGAGTGCCGGGGGCGAGCGCAGATACGCAGTATTTT
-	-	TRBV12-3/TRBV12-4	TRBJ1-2	CASSLIRGGYTF	TGTGCCAGCAGTTTAATCCGGGGTGGCTACACCTTC
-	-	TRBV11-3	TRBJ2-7	CASSLGVVDDEQYF	TGTGCCAGCAGCTTAGGGGTCGTAGACGACGAGCAGTACTTC
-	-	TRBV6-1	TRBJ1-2	CASKVGVGYGYTF	TGTGCCAGCAAGGTCGGGGTCGGCTATGGCTACACATTC
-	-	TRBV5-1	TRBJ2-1	CASSLTANEQFF	TGCGCCAGCAGCTTGACAGCCAATGAGCAGTTCTTC
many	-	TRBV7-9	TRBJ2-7	CASSLERGEQYF	TGTGCCAGCAGCTTAGAAAGGGGCGAGCAGTACTTC
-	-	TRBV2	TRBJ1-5	CASSGQTFNQPQHF	TGTGCCAGCAGTGGACAGACTTTCAATCAGCCCCAGCATTTT
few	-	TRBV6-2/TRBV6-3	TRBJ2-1	CASSASQGGAEFF	TGTGCCAGCAGTGCTTCGCAGGGGGGCGCGGAGTTCTTC
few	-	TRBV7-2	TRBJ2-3	CASSLVAVYTDTQYF	TGTGCCAGCAGCTTAGTAGCGGTTTACACAGATACGCAGTATTTT
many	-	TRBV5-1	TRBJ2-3	CASSLAKWGALTDTQYF	TGCGCCAGCAGCTTGGCCAAGTGGGGAGCTCTCACAGATACGCAGTATTTT
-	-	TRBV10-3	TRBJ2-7	CAISPSSYEQYF	TGTGCCATCAGTCCGAGCTCCTACGAGCAGTACTTC
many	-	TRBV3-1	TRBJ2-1	CASSPLGIRNNEQFF	TGTGCCAGCAGCCCCCTTGGGATTCGAAACAATGAGCAGTTCTTC
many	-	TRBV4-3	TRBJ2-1	CASSQDRGYNEQFF	TGCGCCAGCAGCCAAGATCGGGGTTACAATGAGCAGTTCTTC
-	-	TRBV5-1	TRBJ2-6	CASSLVSGPSSGANVLTF	TGCGCCAGCAGCTTGGTATCCGGGCCTAGCTCTGGGGCCAACGTCCTGACTTTC
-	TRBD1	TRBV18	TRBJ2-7	CASSPRGRDRAHEQYF	TGTGCCAGCTCACCAAGGGGCCGGGACAGGGCGCACGAGCAGTACTTC